Following are 17 T cell receptor beta chains from one sample sequenced in a study of blood T cell repertoires in COVID-19. The table came from immunoSEQ multiplex PCR; TCRdb's copy has only in-frame clones and leaves some out. The data contain approximately 150,000 clones, approximately 88% of them seen just once; the ten biggest clones take up roughly 4.9%. Sequenced input: PBMCs or T cells enriched from blood (not recorded which). The receptor set was obtained from a man aged 65 to 79 who had been exposed to COVID-19.

The V call is TRBV3-1 (or the pseudogene TRBV3-2), the J call TRBJ2-1, with TRBD2 identical over 15 bases. This CDR3 comprises 14 residues. V trimming: 4 bases; J trimming: 13 bases; junction bases outside the gene matches: 5. CDR1 is LGHDT, CDR2 YNNKEL, per germline (reference sequence). The CDR3 spells CASSPGLAGGPQFF. CDR3 coding DNA: TGTGCCAGCAGCCCGGGACTAGCGGGAGGCCCCCAGTTCTTC.

The chain combines TRBV2 with TRBJ2-5, with 12 bases fitting TRBD2. CDR3 size: 15 residues. With 7 bases clipped from V and 6 bases from J, the junction kept 9 bases outside the gene matches. Germline-derived CDR1 and CDR2 are SNHLY and FYNNEI. CDR3 protein: CASTPSTSGGKTQYF. The CDR3 nucleotides are TGTGCCAGCACCCCCTCGACTAGCGGGGGAAAGACCCAGTACTTC. The full variable domain, its missing parts supplied by reference TRBV2 and TRBJ2-5, is EPEVTQTPSHQVTQMGQEVILRCVPISNHLYFYWYRQILGQKVEFLVSFYNNEISEKSEIFDDQFSVERPDGSNFTLKIRSTKLEDSAMYFCASTPSTSGGKTQYFGPGTRLLVL.

Here the CDR3 reads CASSRGQSNSPLHF. Here the CDR3 DNA reads TGTGCCAGCAGCCGAGGACAGTCGAATTCACCCCTCCACTTT. J is TRBJ1-6 and V is TRBV28, with a weak D call TRBD1 (6 bases). Trimming removed 6 bases from V and 7 bases from J, with 13 bases in between. The CDR3 spans 14 residues. CDR1 and CDR2 (germline): MDHEN, SYDVKM.

V gene TRBV5-1 combines with J gene TRBJ2-7; 9 nucleotides line up with TRBD1. J lost 0 bases, V lost 4 bases, and 20 bases had no gene match. CDR1 SGHRS and CDR2 YFSETQ come from the germline V gene. This CDR3 has 20 amino acids. The CDR3 loop reads CASSRTTGTGNSFSSYEQYF. The CDR3 nucleotides are TGCGCCAGCAGCCGAACTACCGGGACAGGGAACTCCTTTAGCTCCTACGAGCAGTACTTC.

The chain combines TRBV11-2 with TRBJ2-2, with TRBD2 matching over 7 bases. Germline CDR1 and CDR2: SGHAT and FQNNGV. Trimming removed 1 base from V and 3 bases from J; junction bases left unmatched: 2. The CDR3 is 15 residues long. For the CDR3, the DNA is TGTGCCAGCAGCTTAGCGGGGGGTGACACCGGGGAGCTGTTTTTT. Protein: CASSLAGGDTGELFF.

The chain has TRBV7-9 and TRBJ2-3; 10 nucleotides line up with TRBD1. The CDR3 consists of 16 residues. With 3 bases clipped from V and 1 base from J, the junction kept 4 bases outside the gene matches. Germline V gene lookup returns CDR1 SEHNR and CDR2 FQNEAQ (reference sequence). The CDR3: CASSFLGTGGTDTQYF. For the CDR3, the DNA is TGTGCCAGCAGCTTTCTCGGGACAGGGGGCACAGATACGCAGTATTTT.

This clone was picked up a small number of times. This chain joins TRBV7-6 and TRBJ2-1; TRBD2 is a possible D gene (5 bases). Germline CDR1 and CDR2: SGHVS and FNYEAQ. The ends were cut back, 0 bases at V and 9 bases at J, with 15 bases in the middle. The CDR3 sequence is 15 residues long. CDR3 region: CASSLAHGKAVEQFF. The CDR3 region has the DNA TGTGCCAGCAGCTTAGCTCACGGGAAAGCGGTTGAGCAGTTCTTC. The whole variable domain, remainder taken from reference TRBV7-6 and TRBJ2-1, is GAGVSQSPRYKVTKRGQDVALRCDPISGHVSLYWYRQALGQGPEFLTYFNYEAQQDKSGLPNDRFSAERPEGSISTLTIQRTEQRDSAMYRCASSLAHGKAVEQFFGPGTRLTVL.

V is TRBV28 and J is TRBJ2-1; 8 bases align to TRBD2. Germline CDR1 and CDR2: MDHEN and SYDVKM. V lost 3 bases, J lost 3 bases, and 4 bases stayed unmatched. There are 15 residues in the CDR3. The CDR3 protein is CASSFGGGYYNEQFF. For the CDR3, the DNA is TGTGCCAGCAGTTTCGGCGGGGGGTACTACAATGAGCAGTTCTTC.

This clone appeared a few times. The genes are TRBV2 and TRBJ2-7, with TRBD2 identical over 8 bases. This CDR3 is 13 amino acids long. CDR1 SNHLY and CDR2 FYNNEI come from the germline V gene. Trimming took 3 bases from V and 8 from J; bases not matched to a gene: 6. The CDR3 region has the DNA TGTGCCAGCAGTGACCAAGCGGGAGTGCAGCAGTACTTC. It specifies CASSDQAGVQQYF.

The V and J genes are TRBV6-5 and TRBJ2-2, with a possible D match to TRBD1 (6 bases). The CDR3 is 15 residues long. V gave up 2 bases and J gave up 4 bases, with 11 bases separating them. The germline CDR1 and CDR2 sequences are MNHEY and SVGAGI. CDR3 protein: CASSYRTVGTGELFF. The DNA for the CDR3 is TGTGCCAGCAGTTACCGGACAGTCGGCACCGGGGAGCTGTTTTTT.

This clone was observed a single time. V gene TRBV6-5 combines with J gene TRBJ1-1, with D tentatively TRBD1 (5 bases). CDR1 MNHEY and CDR2 SVGAGI come from the germline V gene. This CDR3 has 15 amino acids. Deletions cut 6 bases from V and 0 bases from J, with 14 bases between. Written as DNA, the CDR3 is TGTGCCAGCAGGGGCAGCGGGGGTGTGAACACTGAAGCTTTCTTT. It translates to CASRGSGGVNTEAFF.

CDR3 in DNA: TGTGCCAGCAATGGCGGGGCCTGGCCCCAGCATTTT. Translating it yields CASNGGAWPQHF. V gene TRBV6-5 combines with J gene TRBJ1-5, with TRBD1 as a possible D gene (5 bases). V was pared by 7 bases and J by 9 bases, with 13 bases between. This CDR3 has 12 amino acids. The germline V gene has CDR1 MNHEY and CDR2 SVGAGI.

The chain is built from TRBV10-1 and TRBJ2-5; D gene unclear. The CDR3 totals 13 residues. Trimming removed 11 bases from V and 1 base from J, with 14 bases in between. The V gene's germline CDR1 is WNHNN and CDR2 SYGVQD (reference sequence). The CDR3 DNA reads TGCGCCTTACTGCGAGAGTTCCAAGAGACCCAGTACTTC. Translating gives CALLREFQETQYF.

The rearrangement uses TRBV2 and TRBJ2-3; TRBD2 agrees at 8 bases. J lost 8 bases, V lost 2 bases, and 9 bases had no gene match. The germline gives CDR1 SNHLY, CDR2 FYNNEI. The CDR3 extends over 15 amino acids. For the CDR3, the DNA is TGTGCCAGCAGTGAATTTGGGACTAGGCCCGGTACGCAGTATTTT. Translation gives CASSEFGTRPGTQYF.

The chain employs TRBV5-1 and TRBJ2-4; possibly TRBD1 for D (6 bases). V gave up 0 bases and J gave up 2 bases, with 15 bases separating them. In germline, CDR1 is SGHRS, CDR2 YFSETQ. CDR3 length equals 17 residues. The CDR3 DNA reads as TGCGCCAGCAGCTTGGGGTTACAGGGTGTTCCCAAAAACATTCAGTACTTC. It codes for CASSLGLQGVPKNIQYF.

The chain combines TRBV30 with TRBJ1-2; 7 bases align to TRBD1. The junction had 4 bases not matched to a gene; V was cut back by 0 bases and J by 6 bases. The germline CDR1 and CDR2 sequences are GTSNPN and SVGIG (reference sequence). The CDR3 consists of 13 residues. The CDR3 DNA reads TGTGCCTGGAGTGTAACAGGGGCCCATGGCTACACCTTC. Translated: CAWSVTGAHGYTF.

This clone occurred once. The chain uses TRBV14 and TRBJ2-2; 12 nucleotides line up with TRBD2. CDR1 and CDR2 from the germline V gene are SGHDN and FVKESK. The length of the CDR3 is 17 residues. With 1 base clipped from V and 3 bases from J, the junction kept 3 bases outside the gene matches. As DNA, the CDR3 is TGTGCCAGCAGCCAAGTCACTAGCGGGAGGTACACCGGGGAGCTGTTTTTT. This gives the protein CASSQVTSGRYTGELFF.